The clone carrying this T cell receptor (beta chain) was seen more than once but under ten times. No antigen is known for it. A J-beta primer mix and a sample-barcoded 5' primer were used in a second PCR of about 6 to 12 cycles. From the 5' RACE reads, TCRdb called clonotypes with MiXCR, one entry per CDR3 protein. In the table there are about 970,000 distinct CDR3 sequences, roughly 50% of which are singletons. The data stem from a study of blood T cells in healthy people across ages. Turning to the study itself: With template switching, about one barcoded beta molecule was captured per two T cells.

Trimming removed 3 bases at V and 2 bases at J, with 11 bases between. The CDR3 is made up of 14 amino acids. Germline V gives CDR1 LGHNA, CDR2 YSLEER. General study points: Donors of long life had a larger count of naive CD4+ cells and greater diversity than aged donors.

The chain couples TRBV4-3 to TRBJ2-7, with a possible D match to TRBD1 (6 bases). The TCR originated in an older woman in good health. Material for sequencing was blood. In nucleotides, the CDR3 is TGCGCCAGCAGCCACTGGCAGGGGCCCTACGAGCAGTACTTC. Its protein product is CASSHWQGPYEQYF.